Detailed here is one T cell receptor beta chain. The antigen is undetermined. Template material for amplifying TCR beta CDR3 regions consisted of RNA transcripts. HTBI primers were employed in a first-round RT-PCR of the TCR CDR3. MiXCR was run by TCRdb on the multiplex PCR reads, yielding one entry per CDR3 protein. The sample includes 300,000 to 450,000 distinct CDR3 sequences, approximately 15% seen only once; the top ten take 32%. This specimen belongs to a study of T cells in Graves' hyperthyroidism and ophthalmopathy. Notes on the study in general: Ophthalmopathy was separated from stable hyperthyroidism by a 13 V-J model.

Stability of Graves' hyperthyroidism was defined as absent ophthalmopathy progression within 18 months. Patients were aged 18 to 65, had disease duration under 2 months, and had newly diagnosed hyperthyroidism. A roughly 10 ml volume of fresh peripheral blood provided the PBMCs. This receptor was identified in a woman in her thirties with Graves' hyperthyroidism. The sample consisted of blood.

The CDR3 protein is CASSLGLAGVSGELFF. The CDR3 nucleotides read TGTGCCAGTAGTCTGGGACTAGCGGGAGTAAGCGGGGAGCTGTTTTTT. The chain has TRBV19 and TRBJ2-2, with 14 bases fitting TRBD2. The germline CDR1 and CDR2 sequences are LNHDA and SQIVND (reference sequence). This CDR3 has 16 amino acids. V shed 5 bases, J shed 7 bases, and the junction held 6 bases outside the gene matches.